Listed below are T cell receptor beta chains from one sample, sequenced in a study of PD-1 blockade in classical Hodgkin lymphoma. Libraries were prepared by immunoSEQ multiplex PCR; TCRdb keeps only in-frame clonotypes and omits some of them. Of about 40,000 clones in the sample, 78% were seen once. The sample in question was peripheral blood mononuclear cells (PBMCs), obtained at baseline. Receptors originate from a human donor with classical Hodgkin lymphoma. Both conserved end residues are part of each CDR3. The order of the fields is CDR3 DNA, CDR3 protein, V gene, clone size, J gene, D gene. D genes are given only for firm matches. Clone size is given for some rows only: seen once, a few or many times, or a class if the clone is expanded.

TGCGCCAGCAGCCAAGAAGACAGGGTTCAAGAGACCCAGTACTTC CASSQEDRVQETQYF TRBV4-3 - TRBJ2-5 TRBD1
TGTGCCAGTAGGGCGGGGCTCGCCAACTACAATGAGCAGTTCTTC CASRAGLANYNEQFF TRBV19 - TRBJ2-1 -
TGTGCCAGCAGCGCGGGGACAGCGGAGGCCTACGAGCAGTACTTC CASSAGTAEAYEQYF TRBV27 - TRBJ2-7 -
TGCGCCAGCAGCCAAGATCGGGTATTCAAGCAGTACTTC CASSQDRVFKQYF TRBV4-3 - TRBJ2-4 -
TGTGCCAGCAGCTTCCGGTACAATGAAAAACTGTTTTTT CASSFRYNEKLFF TRBV7-2 - TRBJ1-4 -
TGTGCCAGCAGTCTAGCGGGGATTCAAGATACGCAGTATTTT CASSLAGIQDTQYF TRBV6-5 few TRBJ2-3 TRBD2
TGTGCCAGCAGCTTATCGCAGGGCTGGTTCTACGAGCAGTACTTC CASSLSQGWFYEQYF TRBV13 - TRBJ2-7 -
TGTGCCAGCAGCCCCCGCCCGAGGGCAGAGAACACTGAAGCTTTCTTT CASSPRPRAENTEAFF TRBV14 few TRBJ1-1 -
TGTGCCAGCAGCTTAGGGGGGGGAGAGCCCCAGCATTTT CASSLGGGEPQHF TRBV7-9 - TRBJ1-5 -
TGTGCCAGCAGTGAAGTAGCGGGGGGGCCCCCCCTCGCCGAGCAGTACTTC CASSEVAGGPPLAEQYF TRBV2 - TRBJ2-7 TRBD2
TGCGCCAGCAGCCAAGACGGCGGGGGGAGAATGGATTCACCCCTCCACTTT CASSQDGGGRMDSPLHF TRBV4-3 - TRBJ1-6 -
TGCGCCAGCAGCCAAGATAATTTGTGGACAGGGAATGGCTACACCTTC CASSQDNLWTGNGYTF TRBV4-3 - TRBJ1-2 TRBD1
TGTGCCAGCAGTCCCCGGACAGGGTTCGAGCAGTACTTC CASSPRTGFEQYF TRBV28 - TRBJ2-7 TRBD1
TGTGCCAGCAGGCCCAAGGGGTTGAACACTGAAGCTTTCTTT CASRPKGLNTEAFF TRBV6-6 once TRBJ1-1 -
TGTGCCAGCAGTGAAGCGCTTCAAGTCCAAGGGGAGACCCAGTACTTC CASSEALQVQGETQYF TRBV2 - TRBJ2-5 -
TGTGCCACCGGACTAGCGGGATACAATGAGCAGTTCTTC CATGLAGYNEQFF TRBV19 - TRBJ2-1 TRBD2
TGTGCCAGCAGCTTAGGACAGGGTGGACTCTACGAGCAGTACTTC CASSLGQGGLYEQYF TRBV11-2 few TRBJ2-7 TRBD1
TGTGCCAGCAGCCCATTCGGCAGGACCTATAATTCACCCCTCCACTTT CASSPFGRTYNSPLHF TRBV27 - TRBJ1-6 -
TGTGCCAGCAACCCTTTCAGGGGGGTCTACTCTGGAAACACCATATATTTT CASNPFRGVYSGNTIYF TRBV7-2 - TRBJ1-3 TRBD1
TGTGCCAGCAGTTCCTCCGGGACAGGGGCGAACTATGGCTACACCTTC CASSSSGTGANYGYTF TRBV6-6 - TRBJ1-2 TRBD1
TGCAGCGCGGGGGGCAGCTCCTACAATGAGCAGTTCTTC CSAGGSSYNEQFF TRBV29-1 - TRBJ2-1 -
TGTGCCAGCAGCTCGACTAGCGGGAGTTCTGAGACCCAGTACTTC CASSSTSGSSETQYF TRBV7-2 - TRBJ2-5 TRBD2
TGTGCCAGCAGCCCGCGAGAGTCTGAAGCTTTCTTT CASSPRESEAFF TRBV7-9 - TRBJ1-1 -
TGTGCCAGCAGCCGGGAGAAGGGACAAGGGAACTTC CASSREKGQGNF TRBV5-4 - TRBJ1-2 -
TGTGCCAGCAGCGCTCGGACACTTCTCTATGGCTACACCTTC CASSARTLLYGYTF TRBV9 - TRBJ1-2 -
TGTGCCAGCAGCGTAGCTAAAGGGCGGGGTTCCCTCACAGATACGCAGTATTTT CASSVAKGRGSLTDTQYF TRBV9 - TRBJ2-3 -
TGTGCCAGTAGTATCGGGGACCCCTCCGTGGCCCCACTTAATCAGCCCCAGCATTTT CASSIGDPSVAPLNQPQHF TRBV19 - TRBJ1-5 -